A single sample is the source of the 28 T cell receptor beta chains below, sequenced in a study of Ad26.COV2.S vaccination and SARS-CoV-2 variants. Stated treatment: some 20 received Ad26.COV2.S at low or high dose, single or two shots; roughly 5 received placebo; per-sample allocation not given. The investigators took samples on day 63 after the first vaccine or placebo injection. The method was immunoSEQ multiplex PCR; TCRdb's version includes in-frame clones alone and lacks a portion of them. The profile covers a few hundred thousand clones, with about nine tenths appearing a single time and about 3.4% taken by the ten largest. This material consisted of peripheral blood, taken in a trial of Ad26.COV2.S vaccine versus placebo. The source of these receptors is a person aged 18-60 years who received the Ad26.COV2.S COVID-19 vaccine or a placebo.

This sequence joins TRBV18 and TRBJ2-7, with D unclear. The CDR3 is 13 amino acids. Germline V gives CDR1 KGHSH, CDR2 LQKENI. V shed 1 base and J shed 0 bases, with 4 bases lying between them. CDR3 residues: CASSPQDSYEQYF. The CDR3 nucleotides read TGTGCCAGCTCACCACAGGACTCCTACGAGCAGTACTTC.

V usage is TRBV5-5 and J usage is TRBJ2-7, with D unclear. The CDR3 extends over 12 amino acids. V was trimmed by 4 bases and J by 4 bases, leaving 9 bases between them. Germline V gene data show CDR1 as SGHKS and CDR2 as YYEKEE (reference sequence). In DNA, the CDR3 is TGTGCCAGCAGCCCCGAACGGTACGAGCAGTACTTC. It is translated as CASSPERYEQYF.

This rearrangement joins TRBV30 to TRBJ1-5, with D possibly matching TRBD1 (6 bases). The CDR3 runs to 14 residues. CDR1 GTSNPN and CDR2 SVGIG come from the germline V gene (reference sequence). V shed 1 base and J shed 3 bases, with 10 bases lying between them. In nucleotides, the CDR3 is TGTGCCTGGAGTGACGGACAGCCCAATCAGCCCCAGCATTTT. Its translation: CAWSDGQPNQPQHF.

The V gene is TRBV19, the J gene TRBJ2-7; maybe TRBD1 (5 bases). The germline gives CDR1 LNHDA, CDR2 SQIVND (reference sequence). CDR3 length equals 13 residues. The ends were cut back, 5 bases at V and 2 bases at J, with 10 bases in the middle. CDR3 loop: CASSFGHAYEQYF. The CDR3, as DNA: TGTGCCAGTAGTTTCGGACATGCCTACGAGCAGTACTTC.

This chain uses TRBV7-2 with TRBJ1-2, with 10 nucleotides matching TRBD1. The CDR3 is made up of 14 amino acids. Germline trimming cut 1 base from V and 8 bases from J; bases unmatched to any gene: 4. Germline V lookup: CDR1 SGHTA, CDR2 FQGNSA. The CDR3 region is CASSLVGTGDGYTF. The CDR3 bases are TGTGCCAGCAGCTTAGTCGGGACAGGGGACGGCTACACCTTC.

CDR3 sequence: CASRVSGNTIYF. The CDR3 region has the DNA TGTGCCAGCAGGGTCTCTGGAAACACCATATATTTT. This chain uses TRBV2 with TRBJ1-3; D remains ambiguous. The CDR3 sequence is 12 residues long. V gave up 6 bases and J gave up 0 bases, with 3 bases separating them. Per germline, CDR1 SNHLY and CDR2 FYNNEI.

The V gene is TRBV7-3, the J gene TRBJ2-3; 11 bases agree with TRBD2. The germline gives CDR1 SGHTA, CDR2 FQGTGA. The CDR3 is 15 amino acids. With V trimmed by 3 bases and J by 2 bases, 1 base remained unmatched. Here the CDR3 reads CASSLTSGITDTQYF. As DNA, the CDR3 is TGTGCCAGCAGCTTGACTAGCGGGATCACAGATACGCAGTATTTT.

The chain couples TRBV5-5 to TRBJ1-1; D is undetermined. V gave up 3 bases and J gave up 6 bases, with 15 bases separating them. Germline CDR1 is SGHKS and CDR2 is YYEKEE (reference sequence). The CDR3 consists of 14 residues. Here the CDR3 reads CASSSRRQISEAFF. CDR3 sequence (DNA): TGTGCCAGCAGCTCCCGAAGACAAATCTCTGAAGCTTTCTTT.

This chain uses TRBV6-5 with TRBJ1-1, with D unclear. This CDR3 contains 15 residues. Trimming cost V 10 bases and J 0 bases, with 18 bases left between them. CDR1 MNHEY and CDR2 SVGAGI come from the germline V gene. The CDR3 region has the DNA TGTGCCACAGCAAAGGGTAGTGGGTTGAACACTGAAGCTTTCTTT. Amino acids: CATAKGSGLNTEAFF.

This clone was detected only a few times. V and J are TRBV2 and TRBJ1-5; D uncertain. The CDR3 contains 14 residues. CDR1 and CDR2 (germline): SNHLY, FYNNEI. Trimming took off 2 bases at V and 1 base at J, with 6 bases between the two ends. The CDR3, as DNA: TGTGCCAGCAGTGAACGGGGAAGCAATCAGCCCCAGCATTTT. Translating it yields CASSERGSNQPQHF.

This clone was seen just once. CDR3 region: CASSLAGGDTGELFF. In DNA form, the CDR3 reads TGCGCCAGCAGCTTGGCTGGGGGCGATACCGGGGAGCTGTTTTTT. V gene TRBV5-1 combines with J gene TRBJ2-2, with D perhaps TRBD1 (6 bases). V shed 0 bases and J shed 5 bases, with 11 bases lying between them. Germline lookup yields CDR1 SGHRS and CDR2 YFSETQ. The CDR3 is made up of 15 amino acids.

This chain uses TRBV7-9 with TRBJ2-2; D call uncertain. Between the trimmed V and J ends, which lost 1 base and 5 bases, there was a span of 8 bases. Germline CDR1 SEHNR, CDR2 FQNEAQ (reference sequence). The CDR3 has 14 amino acids. The CDR3 DNA follows: TGTGCCAGCAGCTTAGAACGGATTACCGGGGAGCTGTTTTTT. It encodes CASSLERITGELFF.

Of note for this clone: One junction end disagrees with the germline gene, perhaps due to a read error. The chain joins TRBV5-1 to TRBJ2-3, with D perhaps TRBD2 (7 bases). The CDR3 loop spans 21 amino acids. Looked up from germline, CDR1 is SGHRS and CDR2 is YFSETQ. The CDR3 loop is CAGSFFWERTGTKHSTDTQYF. The DNA of the CDR3 is TGCGCCGGCAGCTTTTTTTGGGAGAGAACAGGGACTAAACACAGCACAGATACGCAGTATTTT. The complete variable domain, with remaining parts taken from reference TRBV5-1 and TRBJ2-3, reads KAGVTQTPRYLIKTRGQQVTLSCSPISGHRSVSWYQQTPGQGLQFLFEYFSETQRNKGNFPGRFSGRQFSNSRSEMNVSTLELGDSALYLCAGSFFWERTGTKHSTDTQYFGPGTRLTVL.

This clone has just a few counts. The chain joins TRBV19 to TRBJ1-5; possible D gene TRBD1, 5 bases. Germline lookup yields CDR1 LNHDA and CDR2 SQIVND (reference sequence). The CDR3 loop spans 17 amino acids. V gave up 1 base and J gave up 0 bases, with 13 bases separating them. The CDR3 DNA follows: TGTGCCAGTAGTATAGTACGGGGCTCGTATAGCAATCAGCCCCAGCATTTT. Translation: CASSIVRGSYSNQPQHF.

This CDR3 reads CASSYSNYQSDYGYTF. In DNA form, the CDR3 reads TGTGCCAGCAGTTACTCGAATTACCAGTCCGACTATGGCTACACCTTC. V is TRBV6-6 and J is TRBJ1-2, with D hard to call. The CDR3 consists of 16 residues. Germline V gene lookup returns CDR1 MNHNY and CDR2 SVGAGI (reference sequence). Trimming took 0 bases from V and 3 from J, leaving 14 bases between them.

The chain couples TRBV7-2 to TRBJ1-2, with D possibly being TRBD1 (5 bases). CDR1 and CDR2 (germline): SGHTA, FQGNSA. CDR3 length: 13 residues. V was cut by 5 bases and J by 5 bases, with 12 bases left in between. This CDR3 reads CASSDVGAYGYTF. DNA for the CDR3: TGTGCCAGCAGCGACGTCGGGGCTTATGGCTACACCTTC.

This chain links TRBV28 with TRBJ1-5; D call uncertain. Trimming stripped 7 bases from V and 0 bases from J, with 7 bases between. Looked up from germline, CDR1 is MDHEN and CDR2 is SYDVKM. CDR3 length: 13 residues. The CDR3 loop reads CASTADSNQPQHF. CDR3 nucleotide sequence: TGTGCCAGCACCGCAGATAGCAATCAGCCCCAGCATTTT.

CDR3 nucleotide sequence: TGTGCCAGCAGTTACGAACTAGCGGGGGGGCAGTCCTACAATGAGCAGTTCTTC. It codes for CASSYELAGGQSYNEQFF. The rearrangement uses TRBV6-2 or TRBV6-3 and TRBJ2-1, with 13 bases identical to TRBD2. CDR3 length: 18 residues. From germline, CDR1 is MNHEY and CDR2 SVGEGT. The junction had 5 bases not matched to a gene; V was cut back by 2 bases and J by 1 base.

This chain joins TRBV6-5 and TRBJ2-4; D is tentatively TRBD1 or TRBD2 (6 bases each). Trimming took 5 bases from V and 2 from J, leaving 13 bases between them. This CDR3 has 15 residues. Germline values: CDR1 MNHEY, CDR2 SVGAGI. CDR3 protein: CASSPGALTKNIQYF. The DNA of the CDR3 is TGTGCCAGCAGTCCGGGGGCCCTTACCAAAAACATTCAGTACTTC.

The rearrangement links TRBV6-6 to TRBJ1-5; D gene uncertain. The V end lost 5 bases, the J end lost 1 base, and 9 bases lay between the germline ends. CDR1 is MNHNY and CDR2 is SVGAGI in the germline V gene (reference sequence). This CDR3 region has 14 residues. The CDR3 DNA sequence: TGTGCCAGCAGTCTGACCCCAAGCAATCAGCCCCAGCATTTT. Translated, it gives CASSLTPSNQPQHF.

V and J are TRBV27 and TRBJ2-7, with D uncertain. Between the trimmed V and J ends, which lost 4 bases and 0 bases, there was a span of 13 bases. The length of the CDR3 is 15 residues. The germline V gene has CDR1 MNHEY and CDR2 SMNVEV (reference sequence). The CDR3: CASSSLGGVSYEQYF. CDR3 bases: TGTGCCAGCAGTTCCCTTGGCGGTGTCTCCTACGAGCAGTACTTC.

V usage is TRBV19 and J usage is TRBJ1-1; D is unresolved. The CDR3 contains 13 residues. The germline V gene encodes CDR1 LNHDA and CDR2 SQIVND (reference sequence). The germline V and J ends were trimmed by 4 bases and 4 bases, with 10 bases remaining between them. This chain's CDR3 is CASSKPEATEAFF. CDR3 sequence (DNA): TGTGCCAGTAGTAAGCCCGAGGCCACTGAAGCTTTCTTT. The variable domain in full, completed from reference TRBV19 and TRBJ1-1, reads DGGITQSPKYLFRKEGQNVTLSCEQNLNHDAMYWYRQDPGQGLRLIYYSQIVNDFQKGDIAEGYSVSREKKESFPLTVTSAQKNPTAFYLCASSKPEATEAFFGQGTRLTVV.

The chain is built from TRBV3-1 (or the pseudogene TRBV3-2) and TRBJ1-2; TRBD1 agrees at 7 bases. Germline V CDR1 and CDR2: LGHDT, YNNKEL (reference sequence). J was trimmed by 7 bases and V by 5 bases; bases with no gene match: 7. The CDR3 is 13 amino acids. DNA of the CDR3: TGTGCCAGCAGCTCAGGGGGGGGGCCTGGCTACACCTTC. Residues: CASSSGGGPGYTF.

Turning to this clone: The same CDR3 can be traced to other DNA sequences in this sample. The rearrangement uses TRBV4-3 and TRBJ1-4, with 11 bases identical to TRBD1. Germline values: CDR1 LGHNA, CDR2 YSLEER. The CDR3 spans 15 residues. Trimming removed 3 bases from V and 3 bases from J; junction bases left unmatched: 0. Here the CDR3 DNA reads TGCGCCAGCAGCCAGGGACAGGGGGCTAATGAAAAACTGTTTTTT. Translated, it gives CASSQGQGANEKLFF.

The gene calls are TRBV5-1 and TRBJ1-1; D is ambiguous. The germline V gene has CDR1 SGHRS and CDR2 YFSETQ. This CDR3 has 18 residues. V shed 0 bases and J shed 1 base, with 19 bases lying between them. As DNA, the CDR3 is TGCGCCAGCAGCTTGGTAAAGAACAGCATTAGGACGAACACTGAAGCTTTCTTT. As protein: CASSLVKNSIRTNTEAFF.

The V call is TRBV11-3, the J call TRBJ2-7; 10 bases are shared with TRBD1. Germline trimming cut 5 bases from V and 4 bases from J; bases unmatched to any gene: 8. The CDR3 contains 15 residues. CDR1 is SGHNT, CDR2 YENEEA, per germline. The CDR3 sequence is CASSASRDRGYEQYF. In DNA form, the CDR3 reads TGTGCCAGCAGCGCGAGCCGGGACAGGGGATACGAGCAGTACTTC. The full variable domain, completed using reference TRBV11-3 and TRBJ2-7, is EAGVVQSPRYKIIEKKQPVAFWCNPISGHNTLYWYLQNLGQGPELLIRYENEEAVDDSQLPKDRFSAERLKGVDSTLKIQPAELGDSAVYLCASSASRDRGYEQYFGPGTRLTVT.

This clone was detected once. The chain employs TRBV29-1 and TRBJ2-3; 11 bases map to TRBD1. The CDR3 has 14 residues. Germline CDR1 is SQVTM and CDR2 is ANQGSEA. The V segment lost 3 bases and the J segment 6 bases; nucleotides outside the gene matches: 5. The CDR3 here is CSVEGTGGRDTQYF. In DNA form, the CDR3 reads TGCAGCGTTGAGGGGACAGGGGGTCGGGATACGCAGTATTTT.

The chain is built from TRBV11-2 and TRBJ2-3; D ambiguous. The CDR3 totals 16 residues. Germline V gene lookup returns CDR1 SGHAT and CDR2 FQNNGV. V was clipped by 1 base and J by 6 bases, with 17 bases between them. The DNA for the CDR3 is TGTGCCAGCAGCTTAGTGGGAACACAGACGAGGGATACGCAGTATTTT. It translates to CASSLVGTQTRDTQYF.